This entry lists 4 T cell receptor beta chains sequenced from one sample in a study of vaccination effects on CD4 cells after COVID-19 (dated 2022 in TCRdb). Their target antigens are unknown. To identify antigen-specific CD4+ T cell clonotypes by their expansion, the ViraFEST assay first stimulated PBMC with viral peptide pools and then applied TCR sequencing. After around eleven days of culture, CD4+ T cells were isolated with the EasySep CD4+ T cell isolation kit. PCR-confirmed SARS-CoV-2 infection had occurred in convalescent patients between March and December 2020, before the Alpha, Beta and Delta variants emerged in the United States. Library generation was performed with the immunoSEQ multiplex PCR assay. TCRdb limited this immuneACCESS table to in-frame rearrangements with V and J called. A share of clones is missing; checked studies link under half to unresolved V genes, and the rest is unexplained. Counted in this sample were about 45,000 clones; 65% to 70% of them appeared once. The top ten constitute around a third of the sample.

The source was CD4+ T cells from PBMCs cultured with a peptide pool, collected before COVID-19 vaccination. Receptors were obtained from a human donor who had a prior SARS-CoV-2 infection.

This clone was seen a handful of times. V usage is TRBV25-1 and J usage is TRBJ1-4; D gene uncertain. The CDR3 loop spans 13 amino acids. Trimming removed 3 bases at V and 4 bases at J, with 6 bases between. The germline V gene has CDR1 MGHDK and CDR2 SYGVNS. The CDR3 sequence: CASSEQLNEKLFF. As DNA, the CDR3 is TGTGCCAGCAGTGAGCAGCTTAATGAAAAACTGTTTTTT.

This clone has a handful of counts. The rearrangement joins TRBV2 to TRBJ2-7, with 7 bases lining up with TRBD1. V gave up 8 bases and J gave up 1 base; unmatched junction bases: 5. The CDR3 has 13 amino acids. Germline loops: CDR1 SNHLY, CDR2 FYNNEI. CDR3 amino acids: CASGRDRSYEQYF. DNA for the CDR3: TGTGCCAGCGGCAGGGACAGATCCTACGAGCAGTACTTC.

This clone is labeled large. The chain combines TRBV18 with TRBJ1-6; tentatively, D is TRBD1 (5 bases). The CDR3 is 17 amino acids. The germline V and J ends were trimmed by 2 bases and 10 bases, with 21 bases remaining between them. Germline CDR1 KGHSH, CDR2 LQKENI. The CDR3 loop is CASSPRSLGTSGSPLHF. The CDR3 region has the DNA TGTGCCAGCTCACCAAGGAGTTTGGGGACGTCGGGCTCACCCCTCCACTTT. Complete variable domain (other parts from reference TRBV18 and TRBJ1-6): NAGVMQNPRHLVRRRGQEARLRCSPMKGHSHVYWYRQLPEEGLKFMVYLQKENIIDESGMPKERFSAEFPKEGPSILRIQQVVRGDSAAYFCASSPRSLGTSGSPLHFGNGTRLTVT.

J is TRBJ1-2 and V is TRBV2, with 10 positions matching TRBD1. Trimming at V came to 6 bases and at J to 4 bases, leaving 5 bases not matched to a gene. Germline assignment: CDR1 SNHLY and CDR2 FYNNEI. The CDR3 runs 14 residues. CDR3 protein: CASRPGQGFYGYTF. For the CDR3, the DNA is TGTGCCAGCAGACCGGGACAGGGGTTCTATGGCTACACCTTC.